The clone carrying this TCR beta chain was seen a few times. What it binds is unknown. The sample originates from a study of CD8 T cells in ankylosing spondylitis. Regarding the study as a whole: A subset of motif variants has previously been described in the synovial fluid and blood of reactive arthritis. There was a TCR beta motif, made of roughly eight highly homologous variants, that appeared characteristic of ankylosing spondylitis blood.

Germline V gene sequence: CDR1 SGHNT, CDR2 YYREEE (reference sequence). This CDR3 contains 15 residues. V lost 3 bases and J lost 5; bases outside the gene matches: 5. TCRdb re-called the 5' RACE reads with MiXCR, one entry per CDR3 protein. The sample lists 130,000 or so distinct CDR3 sequences, approximately 17% seen once, with about 33% in the top ten. Sequences were obtained from blood, either unsorted or a sorted T cell fraction (not recorded which). This receptor was obtained from a male donor with ankylosing spondylitis. This chain connects TRBV5-4 to TRBJ2-5; 12 bases align to TRBD2. The CDR3, as DNA: TGTGCCAGCAGCTCTAGCGGGAGGGCCCGGGAGACCCAGTACTTC. As protein: CASSSSGRARETQYF.